The text below deals with one TCR beta chain. Its cognate antigen has yet to be identified. The source of the sample is a study of cytomegalovirus exposure and HLA in healthy donors (dated by TCRdb to 2016 to 2017). About the full investigation: An earlier analysis of approximately 640 of the donors reported more than 250 Gb of sequence data and roughly 110 million unique TCR beta sequences from about 200 million T cells. Rather than using new phenotypic data, the later analysis identified candidate immune exposures from TCR beta sequences and from how often those sequences occurred across donors. All discovery cohort repertoires had been generated on a single sequencing platform. In a later analysis, previously published TCR beta repertoires from hundreds of donors were re-analyzed and high-resolution HLA genotyping was added so that TCR occurrence patterns could be studied. Both class I and class II loci were covered by HLA typing, at four-digit resolution. Donor age, sex, ethnicity and CMV serostatus were compiled alongside the repertoire data. A separate validation cohort of about 110 different subjects was used in addition to the roughly 670-subject first cohort. To decide whether each TCR beta V gene segment behaved as functional or pseudogenic, an earlier analysis of approximately 620 of the donors relied on high-throughput TCR beta sequencing. A handful of DR-DQ haplotypes were treated as single units for association and clustering because of strong linkage in the cohort. A later genetic analysis took genome-wide SNP genotypes for about three fifths of the roughly 700 donors and used that subset as a discovery cohort. Of the approximately 400 genotyped donors, 75% to 85% were placed in the genetic ancestry cluster associated with self-reported Caucasian donors. Among about 370 genotyped donors of the cohort, an average of about 220,000 unique TCR beta nucleotide sequences was sequenced per donor, of which 15% to 20% were non-productive. An early release covering some 640 HLA-typed donors comprised about 300 gigabases of sequencing data and roughly 86 million unique TCR sequences. The study used immunosequencing to profile the T cell repertoires of several hundred subjects and linked those repertoires to cytomegalovirus serostatus. To predict cytomegalovirus infection status, the study combined high-throughput TCR immunosequencing, statistical association of individual TCRs with disease status, and machine learning. The study aimed to test whether signatures of past pathogen exposure could be identified by cataloging public T cell receptors. The number of donors typed differed by locus, with about 629-640 for A, B, C, DRB1 and DQB1, roughly 520 for DQA1, 600 to 610 for DPA1, and some 440 for DPB1. Summary of the overall study and its limitations: According to a later analysis, parvovirus B19, influenza, CMV and Epstein-Barr virus appeared linked to several top co-occurrence clusters. According to a later analysis, most CMV-associated TCR beta chains appeared to be HLA-restricted, and the HLA associations seemed to be driven largely by CMV exposure. CMV serostatus was the only immune exposure information available for the cohort. Roughly uniform sequencing depth across donors was assumed in presence/absence analyses, although this assumption may not hold. A further reported finding was that TCR beta sequences accurately predicted the HLA-A and HLA-B alleles for most subjects in the first cohort. In this cohort, only TCR beta chains were sequenced, and detectable features were limited by the absence of alpha or paired-chain data. When HLA alleles, especially DR and DQ, strongly co-occurred, TCR associations were difficult to assign to individual alleles. The classifier was reported to diagnose cytomegalovirus status with high specificity and sensitivity in both the original and validation cohorts. An earlier analysis of some 590 of the donors showed that most TCR beta V segments appeared in productive rearrangements either about 87% or about 30% of the time, which broadly matched IMGT annotations. Linkage disequilibrium might explain the correlated functional status among segregating V segments, but an unknown experimental factor could not be excluded. Because counts were too low, approximately 18 rarely observed V segments, including chromosome 9 orphons, were excluded from the earlier analysis of around 590 of the donors. In a later analysis, around 15,000 TCR beta sequences were associated with specific HLA alleles at a false discovery rate of 0.05. The authors suggested that the approach could potentially be extended to other disease states and immunological phenotypes. A total of 150 or so TCR beta chains were listed by the study as associated with cytomegalovirus. Across donors, most TCR sequences were observed very rarely, whereas some public TCRs were present in many individuals. Three of the identified cytomegalovirus-associated TCR beta chains were confirmed in vitro to be specific for cytomegalovirus antigens. HLA typing was unavailable for some donors at each locus, so association tests used only the typed subset. A cluster of highly shared sequence variants was judged likely to be a technical artifact of the sequencing pipeline. Some IMGT-functional V segments, including TRBV6-2 and TRBV6-3, could not be told apart with the 87-base-pair reads, so those segments were excluded. In a later analysis, HLA-associated TCR beta chains were found to be more clonally expanded and to have lower generation probabilities than equally common non-associated chains. In a later genetic analysis, fewer N-insertions in productive TCRs were reported among donors in an Asian-associated ancestry cluster than the 666-donor mean. A later analysis found that TCR association rates varied across HLA loci, with DRB1 alleles showing the most associated TCRs and HLA-C alleles the fewest. A later genetic analysis associated a missense DCLRE1C variant with V-gene and J-gene trimming of TCR beta chains, and an independent cohort replicated the association.

The cohort consisted of some 730 healthy bone marrow donors. At the time of sampling, every cohort member was nominally healthy, though immune exposures that went unrecorded were likely present. The donor tested CMV seronegative, placing the donor among the 350 or so seronegative members of the cohort. Each donor provided a peripheral blood sample, and peripheral blood mononuclear cells were used for TCR beta sequencing. The Qiagen DNeasy Blood Extraction Kit was used to extract genomic DNA from the blood cell samples. Libraries came from the immunoSEQ multiplex PCR assay. For the multiplex PCR, a mixture combining 60 forward primers for TCR Vbeta segments and 13 reverse primers for TCR Jbeta segments was used. A multiplex PCR assay on genomic DNA amplified the CDR3 region of rearranged TCR beta genes. The Illumina HiSeq System was used to sequence the amplified TCR beta libraries as 87-base-pair reads. Per the original workflow: A later analysis tallied 80 million to 95 million unique TCR beta chains across the 640 or so repertoires, and approximately 9.9 million of those chains were shared by two or more donors. A nearest-neighbor algorithm error-corrected the raw reads and collapsed the reads into unique sequences, merging closely related sequences to remove PCR and sequencing errors. Alignment of CDR3 sequences to IMGT reference sequences was used to assign V, D and J gene segments. Each retained sequence needed at least a six-nucleotide match to both a V gene segment and a J gene segment. Rearrangements were classified as productive when the CDR3 lacked stop codons and remained in frame with V and J, and all other rearrangements were classified as non-productive. Following IMGT convention, CDR3 was defined as the stretch from the second conserved V-encoded cysteine up to the conserved J-encoded phenylalanine. Sequences without an unambiguous match to a single V gene segment were excluded from the earlier analysis of approximately 600 of the donors. In an earlier analysis of about 590 of the donors, a V segment was called functional when productive rearrangements were above 56.7%, and segregating when the standard deviation between donors exceeded 5%. A statistical classification framework was built to diagnose cytomegalovirus status from the catalog of TCR beta chain sequences. In a later analysis, TCR nucleotide sequences were compared against IMGT/GENE-DB human TR gene sequences so that V and J genes could be assigned. Using the TCRdist pipeline, a later analysis assigned CDR3 sequences along with most-parsimonious VDJ recombination scenarios. In a later analysis, every TCR beta chain was defined by the combination of its CDR3 amino acid sequence and its V-gene family, and reads without a unique V-gene family were dropped. To address suspected cross-contamination and a sequencing artifact, a later analysis removed roughly 640 highly shared, low-generation-probability nucleotide sequences. A later analysis calculated a clonal expansion index for each public chain from normalized within-repertoire ranks of inferred template counts. Generation probabilities in a later analysis came from a VDJ recombination model fitted to out-of-frame rearrangements, and those results were checked against IGoR. A later analysis scored TCR-TCR, TCR-HLA and TCR-CMV co-occurrence with hypergeometric tests, applying a repertoire-size bias correction to TCR pairs. To estimate false discovery rates, a later analysis permuted the HLA or CMV assignments 20 times. A later analysis grouped co-occurring TCRs with DBSCAN, adding TCRdist sequence similarity when clustering within HLA-allele-positive subsets. Repertoires with fewer than 30,000 or more than 120,000 public chains, plus five repertoires with anomalous nucleotide sharing, were excluded from co-occurrence clustering. TCRdb's version of the immuneACCESS table is confined to in-frame rearrangements and falls short of the full clone set. An unresolved V gene accounts for under half of the shortfall where checked; the remainder is of unknown origin. V and J calls plus clone size are reproduced from that table; the DNA served to infer D and trimming. This sample's table lists 80,000 to 100,000 clones. Together, the top ten hold more than 0.45% of the sample.

The germline V gene specifies SGHAT as CDR1 and FQNNGV as CDR2. Relative to germline, V is 5 bases shorter and J is 6 bases shorter, with 11 bases between their ends. Including the terminal cysteine and phenylalanine, the CDR3 comprises 12 residues. This entry keeps only the CDR3 DNA: 36 bases, framed from base 1. Sequencing used PBMCs. This TCR came from a man over 45 in good health and CMV-seronegative. The rearrangement joined TRBV11-2 to TRBJ2-7; D gene: possibly TRBD1, on 6 matching bases. The CDR3: CASSPPRGEQYF. The DNA reads as follows: TGTGCCAGCAGCCCACCCAGGGGCGAGCAGTACTTC. Outside the CDR3, residues come from the reference TRBV11-2 and TRBJ2-7 proteins, so the full variable domain is: EAGVAQSPRYKIIEKRQSVAFWCNPISGHATLYWYQQILGQGPKLLIQFQNNGVVDDSQLPKDRFSAERLKGVDSTLKIQPAKLEDSAVYLCASSPPRGEQYFGPGTRLTVT.